The clone carrying this T cell receptor (beta chain) appeared a few times. The antigen is undetermined. These data originate in a study of Graves' ophthalmopathy and Graves' hyperthyroidism. Scientists amplified the TCR beta CDR3 regions from RNA transcripts. Second-round multiplex PCR followed a first-round RT-PCR using HTBI primers. MiXCR was run by TCRdb on the multiplex PCR reads, yielding one entry per CDR3 protein. The table has about 420,000 distinct CDR3 sequences, around 21% seen once. Study-level results: A model built from 13 signatures distinguished ophthalmopathy from stable hyperthyroidism with approximately 88% sensitivity and 81.08% specificity. The blood repertoire also included most expanded thyroid clonotypes above 0.001 frequency.

The CDR3 extends over 13 amino acids. Germline CDR1 SEHNR, CDR2 FQNEAQ (reference sequence). Trimming stripped 4 bases from V and 2 bases from J, with 9 bases between. The rearrangement joins TRBV7-9 to TRBJ2-7; D unresolved. This TCR was recovered from a young woman with stable Graves' hyperthyroidism. The sequenced sample was peripheral blood. This CDR3 reads CASSSDHAYEQYF. The CDR3 bases are TGTGCCAGCAGCTCGGACCACGCCTACGAGCAGTACTTC.